This is a list of T cell receptor beta chains from one sample in a study of response to subunit inactivated influenza vaccine. TCRdb recomputed calls from the RT-PCR reads with MiXCR, one row per CDR3 protein. In the table there are hundreds of thousands of distinct CDR3 sequences, approximately 17% of which are singletons. The starting material was PBMCs from blood, obtained 5 days after vaccination. The receptors were gathered from a man in his fifties or sixties who received an inactivated influenza vaccine. Both conserved end residues are part of each CDR3. Each record gives: clone size, V gene, CDR3 length, J gene, D gene, CDR3 DNA, CDR3 protein. D genes are given only for firm matches. The size field is filled for only some rows; it gives once, few, many or a size class.

clone_size: NA; v_call: TRBV5-5; cdr3_length: 13; j_call: TRBJ2-5; d_call: TRBD1; cdr3_nt: TGTGCCAGCAGCTGGCAGGGGGCAGAGACCCAGTACTTC; cdr3_aa: CASSWQGAETQYF
clone_size: few; v_call: TRBV27; cdr3_length: 17; j_call: TRBJ2-7; d_call: TRBD1; cdr3_nt: TGTGCCAGCAGTCACACCTCCGGGACAGGAATCTTCTACGAGCAGTACTTC; cdr3_aa: CASSHTSGTGIFYEQYF
clone_size: NA; v_call: TRBV6-2/TRBV6-3; cdr3_length: 14; j_call: TRBJ2-2; d_call: TRBD1; cdr3_nt: TGTGCCAGCAGACGAGGGACAGGGCCCGGGGAGCTGTTTTTT; cdr3_aa: CASRRGTGPGELFF
clone_size: few; v_call: TRBV5-1; cdr3_length: 13; j_call: TRBJ2-1; d_call: TRBD1; cdr3_nt: TGCGCCAGCAGACAACAGGGGAACAATGAGCAGTTCTTC; cdr3_aa: CASRQQGNNEQFF
clone_size: NA; v_call: TRBV20-1; cdr3_length: 13; j_call: TRBJ1-1; d_call: NA; cdr3_nt: TGCAGTGCTAGACAGTCTATGAACACTGAAGCTTTCTTT; cdr3_aa: CSARQSMNTEAFF
clone_size: few; v_call: TRBV20-1; cdr3_length: 14; j_call: TRBJ1-3; d_call: NA; cdr3_nt: TGCAGTGCTCGAGCCGTGAACTCTGGAAACACCATATATTTT; cdr3_aa: CSARAVNSGNTIYF
clone_size: NA; v_call: TRBV7-2; cdr3_length: 13; j_call: TRBJ2-7; d_call: NA; cdr3_nt: TGTGCCAGCAGCTTAGTTTCGAACCACGAGCAGTACTTC; cdr3_aa: CASSLVSNHEQYF
clone_size: NA; v_call: TRBV15; cdr3_length: 13; j_call: TRBJ2-2; d_call: NA; cdr3_nt: TGTGCCACAGGGACACCTAACACCGGGGAGCTGTTTTTT; cdr3_aa: CATGTPNTGELFF
clone_size: NA; v_call: TRBV20-1; cdr3_length: 12; j_call: TRBJ2-1; d_call: TRBD2; cdr3_nt: TGCAGTGCGACGGGGGGGCCCCATGAGCAGTTCTTC; cdr3_aa: CSATGGPHEQFF
clone_size: NA; v_call: TRBV6-6; cdr3_length: 13; j_call: TRBJ2-7; d_call: NA; cdr3_nt: TGTGCCAGCAGTTTCGACGGGAACTACGAGCAGTACTTC; cdr3_aa: CASSFDGNYEQYF
clone_size: many; v_call: TRBV28; cdr3_length: 13; j_call: TRBJ2-7; d_call: NA; cdr3_nt: TGTGCCAGCACCCACCCAGCCTCCTACGAGCAGTACTTC; cdr3_aa: CASTHPASYEQYF
clone_size: NA; v_call: TRBV4-2; cdr3_length: 16; j_call: TRBJ2-5; d_call: TRBD2; cdr3_nt: TGTGCCAGCAGCGAACGGACTAGCGGGGGGGAAGAGACCCAGTACTTC; cdr3_aa: CASSERTSGGEETQYF
clone_size: few; v_call: TRBV9; cdr3_length: 16; j_call: TRBJ2-1; d_call: TRBD2; cdr3_nt: TGTGCCAGCAGCGTAGTTGGCGGGAGGGCCTACAATGAGCAGTTCTTC; cdr3_aa: CASSVVGGRAYNEQFF
clone_size: few; v_call: TRBV20-1; cdr3_length: 13; j_call: TRBJ1-5; d_call: NA; cdr3_nt: TGCAGTGCTAGAGTAGGAATTAATCAGCCCCAGCATTTT; cdr3_aa: CSARVGINQPQHF
clone_size: NA; v_call: TRBV20-1; cdr3_length: 13; j_call: TRBJ2-7; d_call: NA; cdr3_nt: TGCAGTGCAGCGCTCCGGGACTCCTACGAGCAGTACTTC; cdr3_aa: CSAALRDSYEQYF
clone_size: few; v_call: TRBV20-1; cdr3_length: 11; j_call: TRBJ2-1; d_call: NA; cdr3_nt: TGCAGTGCGGGGGACTCTAGGGAGCAGTTCTTC; cdr3_aa: CSAGDSREQFF
clone_size: NA; v_call: TRBV12-3/TRBV12-4; cdr3_length: 12; j_call: TRBJ2-1; d_call: NA; cdr3_nt: TGTGCCAGCATGGGGGGGCCTGGTGAGCAGTTCTTC; cdr3_aa: CASMGGPGEQFF
clone_size: few; v_call: TRBV6-1; cdr3_length: 14; j_call: TRBJ2-1; d_call: TRBD1; cdr3_nt: TGTGCCAGCAGACCGGGACAGGGGAATAATGAGCAGTTCTTC; cdr3_aa: CASRPGQGNNEQFF
clone_size: NA; v_call: TRBV10-2; cdr3_length: 16; j_call: TRBJ2-3; d_call: TRBD2; cdr3_nt: TGCGCCAGCACTGTGAGCGGGGGGCTCAACACAGATACGCAGTATTTT; cdr3_aa: CASTVSGGLNTDTQYF
clone_size: many; v_call: TRBV5-1; cdr3_length: 14; j_call: TRBJ2-7; d_call: NA; cdr3_nt: TGCGCCAGCAGCATATTAGACCGTTCCTACGAGCAGTACTTC; cdr3_aa: CASSILDRSYEQYF
clone_size: NA; v_call: TRBV7-2; cdr3_length: 14; j_call: TRBJ2-2; d_call: TRBD2; cdr3_nt: TGTGCCAGCAGCCTTAGCGGGGGCGCCGGGGAGCTGTTTTTT; cdr3_aa: CASSLSGGAGELFF
clone_size: many; v_call: TRBV7-6; cdr3_length: 15; j_call: TRBJ2-7; d_call: TRBD1; cdr3_nt: TGTGCCAGCAGCTTTATGGGACAGGGCCCCAACGAGCAGTACTTC; cdr3_aa: CASSFMGQGPNEQYF
clone_size: few; v_call: TRBV27; cdr3_length: 18; j_call: TRBJ1-6; d_call: TRBD1; cdr3_nt: TGTGCCAGCACCATAAAACTCACGACAGGGTTTGGGACTTCACCCCTCCACTTT; cdr3_aa: CASTIKLTTGFGTSPLHF
clone_size: few; v_call: TRBV12-3/TRBV12-4; cdr3_length: 14; j_call: TRBJ1-2; d_call: NA; cdr3_nt: TGTGCCAGCAGTTTTGGGGCAGGAGGGGATGGCTACACCTTC; cdr3_aa: CASSFGAGGDGYTF
clone_size: NA; v_call: TRBV4-3; cdr3_length: 15; j_call: TRBJ2-7; d_call: TRBD1; cdr3_nt: TGCGCCAGCAGCCAAGATAGGGGGACAGTCCTACAGCAGTACTTC; cdr3_aa: CASSQDRGTVLQQYF
clone_size: once; v_call: TRBV7-8; cdr3_length: 14; j_call: TRBJ2-7; d_call: NA; cdr3_nt: TGTGCCAGCAGCTTAGAATACGGTTCCTACGAGCAGTACTTC; cdr3_aa: CASSLEYGSYEQYF